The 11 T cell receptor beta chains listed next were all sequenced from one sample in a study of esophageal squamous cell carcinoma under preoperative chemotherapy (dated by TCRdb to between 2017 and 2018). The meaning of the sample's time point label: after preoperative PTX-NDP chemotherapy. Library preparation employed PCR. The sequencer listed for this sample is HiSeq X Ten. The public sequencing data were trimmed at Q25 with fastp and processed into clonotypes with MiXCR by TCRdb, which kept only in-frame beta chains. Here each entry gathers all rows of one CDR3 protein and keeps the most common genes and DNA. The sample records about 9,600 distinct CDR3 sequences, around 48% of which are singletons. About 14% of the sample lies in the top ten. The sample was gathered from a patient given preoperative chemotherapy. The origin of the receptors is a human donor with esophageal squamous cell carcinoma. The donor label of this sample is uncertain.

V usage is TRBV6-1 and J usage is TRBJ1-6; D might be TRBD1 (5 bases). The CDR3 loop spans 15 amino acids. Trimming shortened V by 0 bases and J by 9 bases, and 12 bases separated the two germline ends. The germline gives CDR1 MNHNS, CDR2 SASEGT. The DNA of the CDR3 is TGTGCCAGCAGTGAAGCTCCGGCCGGGGGTTCACCCCTCCACTTT. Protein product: CASSEAPAGGSPLHF.

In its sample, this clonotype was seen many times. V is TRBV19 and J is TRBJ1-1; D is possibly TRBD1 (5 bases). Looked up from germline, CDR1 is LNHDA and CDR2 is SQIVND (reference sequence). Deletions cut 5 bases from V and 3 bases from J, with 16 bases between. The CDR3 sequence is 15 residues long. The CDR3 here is CASSPRGGRYTEAFF. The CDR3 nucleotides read TGTGCCAGTAGTCCCCGTGGGGGGAGGTACACTGAAGCTTTCTTT.

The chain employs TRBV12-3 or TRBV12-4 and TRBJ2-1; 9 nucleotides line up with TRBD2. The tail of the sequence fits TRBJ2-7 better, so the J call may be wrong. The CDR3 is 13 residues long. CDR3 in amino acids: CASRGGGAGEQYF. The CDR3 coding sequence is TGTGCCAGCAGAGGCGGGGGGGCCGGTGAGCAGTACTTC.

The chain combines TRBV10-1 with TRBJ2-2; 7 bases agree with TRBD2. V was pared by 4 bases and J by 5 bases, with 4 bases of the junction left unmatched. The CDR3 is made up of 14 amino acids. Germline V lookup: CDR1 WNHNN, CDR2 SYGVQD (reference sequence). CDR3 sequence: CASSATLATGELFF. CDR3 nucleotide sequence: TGCGCCAGCAGTGCGACACTAGCGACCGGGGAGCTGTTTTTT.

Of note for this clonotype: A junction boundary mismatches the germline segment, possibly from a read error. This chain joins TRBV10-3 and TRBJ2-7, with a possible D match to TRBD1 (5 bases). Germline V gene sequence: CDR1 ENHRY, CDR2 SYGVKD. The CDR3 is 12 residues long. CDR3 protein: CANSPGWYEQYF. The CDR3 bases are TGTGCCAACAGCCCAGGGTGGTACGAGCAGTACTTT.

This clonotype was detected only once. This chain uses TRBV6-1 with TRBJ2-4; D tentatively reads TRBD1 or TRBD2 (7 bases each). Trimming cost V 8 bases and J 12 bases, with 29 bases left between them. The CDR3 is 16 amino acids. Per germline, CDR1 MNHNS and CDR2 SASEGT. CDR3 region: CASGGEGGGAKETQYF. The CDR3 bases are TGTGCCAGCGGGGGGGAAGGGGGCGGTGCCAAAGAGACTCAGTACTTC.

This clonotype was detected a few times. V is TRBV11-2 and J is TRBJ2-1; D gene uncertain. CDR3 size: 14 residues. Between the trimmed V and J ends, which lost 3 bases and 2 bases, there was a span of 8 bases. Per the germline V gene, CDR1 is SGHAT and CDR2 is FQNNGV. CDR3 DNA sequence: TGTGCCAGCAGCTTCCGGCTGGCCTACAATGAGCAGTTCTTC. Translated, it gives CASSFRLAYNEQFF.

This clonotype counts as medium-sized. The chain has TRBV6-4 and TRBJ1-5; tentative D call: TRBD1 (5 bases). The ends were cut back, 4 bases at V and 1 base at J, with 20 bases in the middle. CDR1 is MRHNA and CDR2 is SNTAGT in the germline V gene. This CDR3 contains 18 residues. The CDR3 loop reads CASSGPSWGEKSNQPQHF. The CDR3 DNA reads TGTGCCAGCAGTGGCCCTTCATGGGGGGAGAAAAGCAATCAGCCCCAGCATTTT.

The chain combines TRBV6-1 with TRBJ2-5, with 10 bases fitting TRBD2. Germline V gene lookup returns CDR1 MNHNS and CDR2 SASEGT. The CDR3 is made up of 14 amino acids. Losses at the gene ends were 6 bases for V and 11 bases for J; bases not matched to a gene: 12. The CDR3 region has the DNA TGTGCCAGCAGCCCACCGGGACTAGCGAATGAGCAGTACTTC. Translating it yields CASSPPGLANEQYF.

The CDR3 is CASSQGMRETQYF. CDR3 sequence (DNA): TGCGCCAGCAGCCAGGGTATGCGGGAGACCCAGTACTTC. J is TRBJ2-1 and V is TRBV5-1; D might be TRBD1 (5 bases). The J call could be wrong; TRBJ2-5 is a better fit for the DNA end. CDR1 SGHRS and CDR2 YFSETQ come from the germline V gene. The CDR3 consists of 13 residues.

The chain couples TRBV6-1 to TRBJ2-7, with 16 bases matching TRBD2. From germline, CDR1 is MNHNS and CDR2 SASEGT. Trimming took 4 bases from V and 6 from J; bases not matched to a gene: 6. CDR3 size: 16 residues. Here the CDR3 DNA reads TGTGCCAGCAGTGCCGGGACTAGCGGGAGGGCCGCCGAGCAGTACTTC. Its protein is CASSAGTSGRAAEQYF.